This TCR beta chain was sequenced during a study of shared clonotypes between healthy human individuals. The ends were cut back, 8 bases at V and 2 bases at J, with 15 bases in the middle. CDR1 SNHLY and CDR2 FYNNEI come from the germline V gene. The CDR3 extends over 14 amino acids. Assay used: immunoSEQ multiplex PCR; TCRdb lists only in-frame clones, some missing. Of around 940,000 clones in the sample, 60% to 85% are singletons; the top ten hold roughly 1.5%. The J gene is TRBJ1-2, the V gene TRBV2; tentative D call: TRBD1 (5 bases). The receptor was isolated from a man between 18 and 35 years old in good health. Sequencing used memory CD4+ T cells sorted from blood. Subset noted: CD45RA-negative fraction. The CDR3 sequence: CASREGDLNYGYTF. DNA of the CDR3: TGTGCCAGCCGAGAAGGGGACCTCAACTATGGCTACACCTTC.